A single count supports the clone carrying this T cell receptor (beta chain). Antigen specificity is unknown. Cells that had been cultured for 9 to 10 days were the source of isolated CD4+ T cells. Nobody among the vaccine recipients had prior SARS-CoV-2 infection (nucleocapsid antibodies were negative). The authors replaced half the medium with IL-2 medium on days 3 and 7. The data originate from a study of vaccination effects on CD4 cells after COVID-19. Across the whole study: The vaccine given was either BNT162b2 or mRNA-1273, in two doses. It was with approximately 10 IU/ml IL-2 and about 10 ug/ml peptides that more than 1.5 million PBMC per well were cultured.

TCRdb keeps only in-frame clones here, not all; method: immunoSEQ multiplex PCR. The sample has more than 50,000 clones; about 80% are singletons. Specimen: CD4+ T cells from PBMCs cultured without peptide, collected before COVID-19 vaccination. The origin of this receptor is a human donor who received a COVID-19 vaccine.

DNA for the CDR3: TGCGCCAGCAGTGAGTCTGGGACAGGGGACATTCAGTACTTC. Protein sequence: CASSESGTGDIQYF. The chain has TRBV10-2 and TRBJ2-4; TRBD1 agrees at 10 bases. CDR3 length equals 14 residues. Germline V gives CDR1 WSHSY, CDR2 SAAADI. After removal of 0 bases from V and 8 bases from J, the junction contained 1 base not matched to a gene.